One and the same sample provided the 10 T cell receptor beta chains below, sequenced in a study of neurological immune-mediated disorders (dated by TCRdb to the late 2010s). Libraries were constructed by 5' RACE. Sequencing relied on an Illumina HiSeq 2500. TCRdb trimmed public reads at Q25 via fastp, called clones via MiXCR and kept in-frame beta chains. Every CDR3 protein is listed once, alongside the most common genes and DNA of its rows. Here the sample has around 35,000 distinct CDR3 sequences; 1.5% occur a single time. Around 9.2% of the sample is taken by the ten largest. Sequencing was performed on PBMCs. These receptors all stem from a woman younger than 45 with multiple sclerosis.

This clonotype was detected many times. The rearrangement uses TRBV6-6 and TRBJ1-3; 7 nucleotides line up with TRBD1. The CDR3 consists of 16 residues. Germline lookup yields CDR1 MNHNY and CDR2 SVGAGI (reference sequence). V lost 4 bases to trimming and J lost 4 bases; unmatched junction nucleotides: 10. The CDR3 bases are TGTGCCAGCAGTTCCTCCAGGGGGAGCGGGGGAAACACCATATATTTT. Translated: CASSSSRGSGGNTIYF.

This clonotype was seen ten or more times. The chain joins TRBV5-1 to TRBJ2-1; tentative D call: TRBD2 (5 bases). V was trimmed by 2 bases and J by 8 bases, leaving 11 bases between them. This CDR3 contains 13 residues. CDR1 is SGHRS, CDR2 YFSETQ, per germline. CDR3: CASSLRGIDEQFF. For the CDR3, the DNA is TGCGCCAGCAGCTTAAGAGGGATCGATGAGCAGTTCTTC.

In its sample, this clonotype was seen many times. The V gene is TRBV7-2, the J gene TRBJ2-3, with D perhaps matching TRBD1 or TRBD2 (5 bases each). This CDR3 is 15 amino acids long. The V end was cut by 1 base, the J end by 2 bases, with 10 bases between. CDR1 and CDR2 from the germline V gene are SGHTA and FQGNSA. Here the CDR3 reads CASSLGGGNTDTQYF. The CDR3 nucleotides are TGTGCCAGCAGCTTAGGTGGGGGAAACACAGATACGCAGTATTTT. The whole variable domain, filled in from reference TRBV7-2 and TRBJ2-3, reads GAGVSQSPSNKVTEKGKDVELRCDPISGHTALYWYRQSLGQGLEFLIYFQGNSAPDKSGLPSDRFSAERTGGSVSTLTIQRTQQEDSAVYLCASSLGGGNTDTQYFGPGTRLTVL.

This clonotype occurred many times. This chain uses TRBV10-3 with TRBJ2-5; D ambiguous. V shed 0 bases and J shed 7 bases, with 6 bases lying between them. Germline CDR1 and CDR2: ENHRY and SYGVKD. The CDR3 consists of 12 residues. The CDR3 spells CAISESVRTQYF. The CDR3 DNA reads as TGTGCCATCAGTGAGTCGGTCCGGACCCAGTACTTC.

Points on this clonotype: A much larger clone lies one base from this, so it may be a read error. The CDR3 does not end in the conserved phenylalanine or tryptophan, so this is likely a read error. V is TRBV5-8 and J is TRBJ1-2, with D unclear. Germline V gene data show CDR1 as SGHTS and CDR2 as YDEGEE. The CDR3 is 14 residues long. V was shortened by 0 bases and J by 8 bases, with 14 bases between the two germline ends. CDR3: CASSLAPGSRGYTC. DNA for the CDR3: TGTGCCAGCAGCTTGGCCCCGGGTTCACGAGGCTACACCTGC.

This clonotype was seen repeatedly, ten times or more. The chain has TRBV4-3 and TRBJ1-2; the D gene is possibly TRBD1 (5 bases). Per the germline V gene, CDR1 is LGHNA and CDR2 is YSLEER. The CDR3 extends over 15 amino acids. The germline V and J ends were trimmed by 0 bases and 2 bases, with 10 bases remaining between them. Here the CDR3 DNA reads TGCGCCAGCAGCCAAGATTTCCGACAGAACTATGGCTACACCTTC. Translation: CASSQDFRQNYGYTF.

This clonotype was seen repeatedly, ten times or more. The V call is TRBV5-1, the J call TRBJ2-2; no firm D call. CDR1 SGHRS and CDR2 YFSETQ come from the germline V gene. V gave up 4 bases and J gave up 7 bases, with 8 bases separating them. This CDR3 is 12 amino acids long. The CDR3 region is CASSILGGELFF. CDR3 sequence (DNA): TGCGCCAGCAGCATCTTAGGCGGGGAGCTGTTTTTT.

The table lists this clonotype with many counts. The chain carries TRBV4-2 and TRBJ2-7; TRBD2 matches 8 bases. The trim removed 3 bases at V and 2 bases at J, leaving 6 bases unmatched. This CDR3 is 15 amino acids long. Germline CDR1 and CDR2: LGHNA and YNFKEQ. CDR3 loop: CASSQESAGAYEQYF. CDR3 DNA: TGTGCCAGCAGCCAGGAATCAGCGGGGGCCTACGAGCAGTACTTC.

Ten or more counts support this clonotype. The CDR3 protein is CASSRRLETDTQYF. The CDR3 coding sequence is TGTGCCAGCAGCCGGCGACTAGAAACAGATACGCAGTATTTT. This rearrangement joins TRBV5-5 to TRBJ2-3, with D possibly being TRBD2 (6 bases). This CDR3 spans 14 amino acids. V lost 4 bases to trimming and J lost 3 bases, with 12 bases between them. CDR1 and CDR2 from the germline V gene are SGHKS and YYEKEE (reference sequence). The whole variable domain, filled in from reference TRBV5-5 and TRBJ2-3, reads DAGVTQSPTHLIKTRGQQVTLRCSPISGHKSVSWYQQVLGQGPQFIFQYYEKEERGRGNFPDRFSARQFPNYSSELNVNALLLGDSALYLCASSRRLETDTQYFGPGTRLTVL.

This clonotype was found many times. This sequence joins TRBV2 and TRBJ1-2; maybe TRBD1 (5 bases). The CDR3 covers 14 residues. Germline V gene data show CDR1 as SNHLY and CDR2 as FYNNEI. Trimming shortened V by 4 bases and J by 4 bases, and 13 bases separated the two germline ends. The CDR3 DNA reads as TGTGCCAGCAGTGCCCGAGCAGGGCTCTATGGCTACACCTTC. Protein product: CASSARAGLYGYTF.